These 27 T cell receptor beta chains originate from one sample sequenced in a study of vaccination and CD4 T cells after COVID-19. No antigen is known for these receptors. Cultured CD4+ T cell DNA was sequenced using the Oncomine TCR Beta short-read assay. TCRdb analysed the PCR reads with MiXCR anew, one entry per CDR3 protein. Among about 22,000 distinct CDR3 sequences listed, about 32% were seen once. Specified time point: late sampling 161 to 241 days after vaccination in a few convalescent patients. Treatment reported: approximately nine-day PBMC culture with coronavirus spike peptide pools or control peptides (ViraFEST assay). The material was CD4+ T cells from blood, cultured in vitro, obtained about 7 months after SARS-CoV-2 vaccination. The source of these receptors is a human donor who had recovered from COVID-19.

The CDR3, as DNA: TGTGCCAGCAGCCCACGCCCACTAGCGGTCACAGATACGCAGTATTTT. This translates into CASSPRPLAVTDTQYF. This chain uses TRBV11-1 with TRBJ2-3, with 8 bases matching TRBD2. The CDR3 is 16 residues long. In germline, CDR1 is SGHAT, CDR2 FQDESV (reference sequence). The trim removed 5 bases at V and 2 bases at J, leaving 9 bases unmatched.

The chain links TRBV20-1 to TRBJ2-5, with D possibly TRBD1 on 5 matching bases. This CDR3 spans 15 amino acids. V lost 2 bases to trimming and J lost 7 bases, with 20 bases between them. Germline CDR1 and CDR2: DFQATT and SNEGSKA (reference sequence). The CDR3 protein is CSARRQGNSLGTQYF. For the CDR3, the DNA is TGCAGTGCTAGACGCCAGGGCAATTCCTTGGGGACCCAGTACTTC.

Concerning this clonotype: A junction end diverges from the germline sequence, so it may reflect a read error. The V gene is TRBV6-1, the J gene TRBJ2-5, with unresolved D. Germline CDR1 and CDR2: MNHNS and SASEGT. The CDR3 has 13 amino acids. This CDR3 is CASREGPGEVQYF. CDR3 DNA sequence: TGTGCCAGCAGGGAAGGTCCAGGTGAGGTCCAGTACTTC.

This chain uses TRBV5-6 with TRBJ2-7; maybe TRBD1 (6 bases). This CDR3 region has 13 residues. Between the trimmed V and J ends, which lost 8 bases and 1 base, there was a span of 13 bases. The germline V gene has CDR1 SGHDT and CDR2 YYEEEE. CDR3 nucleotides: TGTGCCAGTATCGACAGGACGTCCTACGAGCAGTACTTC. This translates into CASIDRTSYEQYF.

The table lists this clonotype with a few counts. The CDR3 is CSAAPGLIQETQYF. The CDR3 DNA is TGCAGTGCGGCACCGGGACTGATACAAGAGACCCAGTACTTC. V is TRBV20-1 and J is TRBJ2-5; a weak D match, TRBD2 (6 bases). Germline CDR1 reads DFQATT; CDR2 reads SNEGSKA (reference sequence). This CDR3 is built from 14 residues. Deletions cut 6 bases from V and 2 bases from J, with 16 bases between.

This clonotype has a handful of counts. The V gene is TRBV28, the J gene TRBJ2-5; D ambiguous. Trimming took 5 bases from V and 0 from J, leaving 1 base between them. The CDR3 spans 11 residues. The germline CDR1 and CDR2 sequences are MDHEN and SYDVKM. The CDR3 reads CASSHQETQYF. The CDR3 nucleotides read TGTGCCAGCAGTCACCAAGAGACCCAGTACTTC.

This chain links TRBV20-1 with TRBJ2-1, with a possible D match to TRBD2 (6 bases). The CDR3 contains 11 residues. With 6 bases removed from V and 6 bases from J, the gap between germline ends came to 9 bases. Germline CDR1 DFQATT, CDR2 SNEGSKA (reference sequence). The CDR3 nucleotides read TGCAGTGCCAGGCGGGGCAATGAGCAGTTCTTC. It translates to CSARRGNEQFF.

This chain's CDR3 is CASSSLGTGTGHEQYF. In DNA form, the CDR3 reads TGTGCCAGCAGCTCGCTAGGAACCGGGACAGGCCACGAGCAGTACTTC. The rearrangement uses TRBV11-1 and TRBJ2-7, with 8 nucleotides matching TRBD1. From germline, CDR1 is SGHAT and CDR2 FQDESV (reference sequence). Trimming removed 4 bases from V and 5 bases from J; junction bases left unmatched: 13. This CDR3 comprises 16 residues.

The chain combines TRBV6-1 with TRBJ2-7; D may be TRBD1 (6 bases). V was clipped by 10 bases and J by 4 bases, with 11 bases between them. Germline CDR1 and CDR2: MNHNS and SASEGT. The CDR3 is 11 amino acids. The CDR3 nucleotides are TGTGCCACCCGGACAGCTTACGAGCAGTACTTC. This gives the protein CATRTAYEQYF.

The chain links TRBV20-1 to TRBJ2-5; D is perhaps TRBD1 (6 bases). Germline loops: CDR1 DFQATT, CDR2 SNEGSKA (reference sequence). V lost 6 bases and J lost 5, with 16 bases in between. CDR3 length: 13 amino acids. The CDR3 is CSAHRTVRETQYF. The DNA of the CDR3 is TGCAGTGCACACCGGACAGTTAGGGAGACCCAGTACTTC.

The V gene is TRBV7-2, the J gene TRBJ2-1; possible D gene TRBD2, 6 bases. Trimming cost V 5 bases and J 4 bases, with 15 bases left between them. Germline lookup yields CDR1 SGHTA and CDR2 FQGNSA. This CDR3 is built from 15 residues. The CDR3 nucleotides read TGTGCCAGCAGCCTGCCGGGACTTCAATACAATGAGCAGTTCTTC. Translated: CASSLPGLQYNEQFF. The full variable domain, rest sourced from reference TRBV7-2 and TRBJ2-1, is GAGVSQSPSNKVTEKGKDVELRCDPISGHTALYWYRQSLGQGLEFLIYFQGNSAPDKSGLPSDRFSAERTGGSVSTLTIQRTQQEDSAVYLCASSLPGLQYNEQFFGPGTRLTVL.

The chain uses TRBV7-2 and TRBJ2-7, with D possibly TRBD2 on 5 matching bases. This CDR3 spans 12 amino acids. The germline CDR1 and CDR2 sequences are SGHTA and FQGNSA. V lost 4 bases, J lost 6 bases, and 10 bases lay in between. CDR3 nucleotide sequence: TGTGCCAGCAGCTCCAGAGGGCGCGAGCAGTACTTC. It codes for CASSSRGREQYF.

In its sample, this clonotype was seen a few times. The chain carries TRBV7-6 and TRBJ2-7, with 7 bases lining up with TRBD1. Germline CDR1 reads SGHVS; CDR2 reads FNYEAQ. This CDR3 is 13 amino acids long. Trimming took 5 bases from V and 6 from J; bases not matched to a gene: 7. CDR3 amino acids: CASSVDRVGEQYF. In nucleotides, the CDR3 is TGTGCCAGCAGCGTCGACAGGGTAGGCGAGCAGTACTTC.

This chain connects TRBV7-9 to TRBJ2-1, with D tentatively TRBD2 (5 bases). Germline V gene sequence: CDR1 SEHNR, CDR2 FQNEAQ (reference sequence). This CDR3 is 12 amino acids long. V lost 7 bases to trimming and J lost 12 bases, with 16 bases between them. CDR3 DNA sequence: TGTGCCAGCACACAAAGGGAGACACGGCAGTTCTTC. Its translation: CASTQRETRQFF.

J is TRBJ2-6 and V is TRBV7-3; D uncertain. There are 16 residues in the CDR3. Trimming took 1 base from V and 3 from J, leaving 10 bases between them. Germline V lookup: CDR1 SGHTA, CDR2 FQGTGA. CDR3 in DNA: TGTGCCAGCAGCTTAATGCCGGGTAATGGGGCCAACGTCCTGACTTTC. Amino acid sequence: CASSLMPGNGANVLTF.

In its sample, this clonotype was seen once. The chain uses TRBV6-1 and TRBJ1-2; D is perhaps TRBD1 (5 bases). V gave up 9 bases and J gave up 4 bases, with 18 bases separating them. Germline CDR1 is MNHNS and CDR2 is SASEGT. There are 14 residues in the CDR3. This CDR3 is CASRGDSKGYGYTF. The CDR3 DNA reads TGTGCCAGTCGGGGGGACTCAAAGGGCTATGGCTACACCTTC.

This sequence joins TRBV29-1 and TRBJ2-1, with 12 bases matching TRBD2. J was trimmed by 9 bases and V by 2 bases; bases with no gene match: 5. Germline CDR1 is SQVTM and CDR2 is ANQGSEA. There are 14 residues in the CDR3. The CDR3 DNA reads as TGCAGCGTTGAATTGACTAGCGGGGGAGGTGAGCAGTTCTTC. Its translation: CSVELTSGGGEQFF.

The V call is TRBV19, the J call TRBJ2-7, with 12 bases that match TRBD2. The CDR3 runs 15 residues. With V trimmed by 3 bases and J by 6 bases, 6 bases remained unmatched. The germline gives CDR1 LNHDA, CDR2 SQIVND (reference sequence). CDR3 nucleotides: TGTGCCAGTAGTATCCGGACTAGCGGGAATGGCGAGCAGTACTTC. Its translation is CASSIRTSGNGEQYF.

This clonotype was detected only a few times. The genes are TRBV27 and TRBJ2-3; 9 nucleotides line up with TRBD1. With 4 bases clipped from V and 7 bases from J, the junction kept 6 bases outside the gene matches. Germline CDR1 is MNHEY and CDR2 is SMNVEV (reference sequence). There are 14 residues in the CDR3. CDR3 in amino acids: CASSSRDRVNTQYF. DNA for the CDR3: TGTGCCAGCAGTTCCCGGGACAGGGTGAATACGCAGTATTTT.

The chain recombines TRBV19 with TRBJ1-5; TRBD1 is a possible D gene (5 bases). The CDR3 is made up of 15 amino acids. Per germline, CDR1 LNHDA and CDR2 SQIVND (reference sequence). V dropped 6 bases and J dropped 5 bases, with 17 bases sitting between them. Here the CDR3 DNA reads TGTGCCAGTAGAACTACTGGGGGGAAGCATCAGCCCCAGCATTTT. Its protein is CASRTTGGKHQPQHF.

By its share, this clonotype is hyperexpanded. The chain recombines TRBV20-1 with TRBJ2-3; 7 bases line up with TRBD2. Trimming removed 0 bases from V and 0 bases from J; junction bases left unmatched: 6. Germline V gene sequence: CDR1 DFQATT, CDR2 SNEGSKA (reference sequence). CDR3 length: 16 residues. Here the CDR3 DNA reads TGCAGTGCTAGAGATCCGATGGGGGGGAGCACAGATACGCAGTATTTT. It is translated as CSARDPMGGSTDTQYF.

The V call is TRBV6-1, the J call TRBJ2-1, with 12 bases fitting TRBD2. The V segment lost 3 bases and the J segment 4 bases; nucleotides outside the gene matches: 4. The CDR3 length is 16 residues. Germline CDR1 reads MNHNS; CDR2 reads SASEGT. The CDR3 coding sequence is TGTGCCAGCAGTGACCCTAGCGGGAGGGGTTACAATGAGCAGTTCTTC. Translating it yields CASSDPSGRGYNEQFF.

The V gene is TRBV2, the J gene TRBJ1-2; tentative D call: TRBD1 (5 bases). The CDR3 spans 15 residues. The germline V and J ends were trimmed by 8 bases and 4 bases, with 20 bases remaining between them. The germline gives CDR1 SNHLY, CDR2 FYNNEI. CDR3 DNA sequence: TGTGCCAGCTACCATCCGCTCAGGGCGGGCTATGGCTACACCTTC. It encodes CASYHPLRAGYGYTF. Supplemented by reference TRBV2 and TRBJ1-2, the full variable domain reads EPEVTQTPSHQVTQMGQEVILRCVPISNHLYFYWYRQILGQKVEFLVSFYNNEISEKSEIFDDQFSVERPDGSNFTLKIRSTKLEDSAMYFCASYHPLRAGYGYTFGSGTRLTVV.

This clonotype was found a few times. The chain uses TRBV27 and TRBJ2-7; D perhaps matches TRBD1 (5 bases). CDR1 is MNHEY and CDR2 is SMNVEV in the germline V gene (reference sequence). CDR3 size: 13 residues. Trimming took 3 bases from V and 4 from J, leaving 10 bases between them. In DNA form, the CDR3 reads TGTGCCAGCAGTTTGAGACAGCGTTACGAGCAGTACTTC. This translates into CASSLRQRYEQYF.

Only a few counts were recorded for this clonotype. V is TRBV6-9 and J is TRBJ2-7; 7 bases map to TRBD1. The V and J ends lost 9 bases and 4 bases, in that order; junction bases with no gene match: 9. CDR3 length: 13 amino acids. CDR1 and CDR2 (germline): MNHGY, SVAAGI. The CDR3 protein is CARGRDSGYEQYF. For the CDR3, the DNA is TGTGCCAGAGGTCGGGACAGTGGGTACGAGCAGTACTTC.

The CDR3 sequence is CASSGGDNTDTQYF. CDR3 nucleotides: TGTGCCAGCAGTGGTGGGGACAACACAGATACGCAGTATTTT. The rearrangement uses TRBV6-1 and TRBJ2-3; D is perhaps TRBD1 (6 bases). CDR1 is MNHNS and CDR2 is SASEGT in the germline V gene. The CDR3 covers 14 residues. V was pared by 4 bases and J by 2 bases, with 10 bases between.

CDR3 nucleotides: TGTGCCAGCACACAGACAGTTCGCTCCTACGAGCAGTACTTC. Amino acids: CASTQTVRSYEQYF. The chain combines TRBV19 with TRBJ2-7; a possible D gene is TRBD1 (5 bases). The CDR3 length is 14 residues. Trimming removed 9 bases at V and 0 bases at J, with 15 bases between. Germline V gives CDR1 LNHDA, CDR2 SQIVND (reference sequence).